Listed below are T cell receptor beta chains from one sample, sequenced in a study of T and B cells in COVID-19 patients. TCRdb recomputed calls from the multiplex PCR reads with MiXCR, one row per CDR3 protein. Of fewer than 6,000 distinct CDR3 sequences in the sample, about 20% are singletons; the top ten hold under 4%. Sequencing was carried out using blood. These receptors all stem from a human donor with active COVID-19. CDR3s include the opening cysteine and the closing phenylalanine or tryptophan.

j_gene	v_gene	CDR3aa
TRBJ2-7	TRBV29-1	CSVDGYREQYF
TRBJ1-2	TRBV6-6	CASTLTDYGYTF
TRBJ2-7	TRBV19	CASSRTRQGSIPYEQYF
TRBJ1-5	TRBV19	CAGGTGGGNQPQHF
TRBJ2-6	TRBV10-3	CAITGGGNSGANVLTF
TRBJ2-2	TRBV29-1	CSVGSNTGELFF
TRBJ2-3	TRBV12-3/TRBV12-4	CASSPPGLGTDTQYF
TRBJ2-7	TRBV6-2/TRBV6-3	CASTKGLAGTKEQYF
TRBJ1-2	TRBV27	CASSRSRQGDLYGYTF
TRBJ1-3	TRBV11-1	CASSVLRNTIYF
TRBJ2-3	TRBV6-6	CASRPVVAATQYF
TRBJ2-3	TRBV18	CASSLRTGSPPLDTQYF
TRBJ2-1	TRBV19	CASSSGQGNEQFF
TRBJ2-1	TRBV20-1	CSARDRGPYEQFF
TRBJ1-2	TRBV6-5	CASNPGPMTGYTF
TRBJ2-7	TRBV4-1	CASSQDQVIAEQYF
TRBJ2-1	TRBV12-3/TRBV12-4	CASSLRQAYTEQFF
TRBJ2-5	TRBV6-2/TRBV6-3	CASSYLTEFWTGANQETQYF
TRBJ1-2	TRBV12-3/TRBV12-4	CASSSVGTGANYGYTF
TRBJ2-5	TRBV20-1	CSAREDWYQETQYF
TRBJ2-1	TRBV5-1	CASSLYGAGSYNEQFF
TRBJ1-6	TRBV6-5	CASSPASGGHNSPLHF
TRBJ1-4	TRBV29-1	CSVAPAKNEKLFF
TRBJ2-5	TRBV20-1	CSAQNLQETQYF